This T cell receptor beta chain appears in the sequencing data of a study of blood T cell repertoires in COVID-19. Turning to the study itself: T cells, B-cell-depleted T cells, or PBMCs supplied cDNA or gDNA.

Original analysis: Scientists estimated how many nucleated cells there were by amplifying reference gene primers. Produced via immunoSEQ multiplex PCR; TCRdb's table is partial and in-frame only. V, J and clone size are those of that table, while D and trimming were read from the DNA. The sample gives approximately 200,000 clones, about 82% of which show up once; over 7.5% is in the top ten. The participants were between roughly 18 and 100 years old and came from about two dozen US areas. The sequenced sample was PBMCs or T cells enriched from blood (not recorded which). This clonotype was obtained from a woman in her twenties or thirties who had recovered from COVID-19.

The CDR3 protein is CASSFETRDTTNYGYTF. Here the CDR3 DNA reads TGTGCCAGCAGTTTTGAAACCCGGGACACCACTAACTATGGCTACACCTTC. The rearrangement uses TRBV28 and TRBJ1-2, with D maybe TRBD1 (6 bases). Germline V gene lookup returns CDR1 MDHEN and CDR2 SYDVKM. The CDR3 covers 17 residues. V dropped 3 bases and J dropped 0 bases, with 17 bases sitting between them.